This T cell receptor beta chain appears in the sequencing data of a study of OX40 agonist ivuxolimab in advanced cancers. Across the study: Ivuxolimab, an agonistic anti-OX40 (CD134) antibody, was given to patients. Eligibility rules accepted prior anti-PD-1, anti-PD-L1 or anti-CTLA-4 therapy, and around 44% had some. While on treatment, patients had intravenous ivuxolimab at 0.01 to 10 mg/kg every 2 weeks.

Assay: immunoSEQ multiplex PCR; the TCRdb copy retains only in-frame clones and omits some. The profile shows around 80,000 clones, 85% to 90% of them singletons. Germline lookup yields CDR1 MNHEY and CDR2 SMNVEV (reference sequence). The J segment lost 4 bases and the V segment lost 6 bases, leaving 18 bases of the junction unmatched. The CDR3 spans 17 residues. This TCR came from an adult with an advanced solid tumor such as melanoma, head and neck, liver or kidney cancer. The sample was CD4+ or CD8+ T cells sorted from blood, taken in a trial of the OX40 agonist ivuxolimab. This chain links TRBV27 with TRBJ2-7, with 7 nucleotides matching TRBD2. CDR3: CASSPGLNRGSLYEQYF. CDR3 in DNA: TGTGCCAGCAGCCCTGGGTTGAATCGCGGGAGTTTATACGAGCAGTACTTC.